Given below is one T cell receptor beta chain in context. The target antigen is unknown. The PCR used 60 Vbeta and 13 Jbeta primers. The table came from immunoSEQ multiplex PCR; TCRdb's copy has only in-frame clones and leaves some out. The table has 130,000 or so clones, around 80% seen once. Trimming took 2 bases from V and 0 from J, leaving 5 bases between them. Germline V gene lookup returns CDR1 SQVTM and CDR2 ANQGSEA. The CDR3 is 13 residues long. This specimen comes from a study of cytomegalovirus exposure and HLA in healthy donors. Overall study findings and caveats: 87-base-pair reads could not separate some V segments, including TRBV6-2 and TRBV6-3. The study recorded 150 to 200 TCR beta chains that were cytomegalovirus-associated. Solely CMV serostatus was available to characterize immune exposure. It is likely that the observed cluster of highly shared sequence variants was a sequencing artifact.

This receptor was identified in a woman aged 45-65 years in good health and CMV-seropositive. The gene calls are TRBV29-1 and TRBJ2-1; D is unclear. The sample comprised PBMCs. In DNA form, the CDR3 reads TGCAGCGTTGAAACAAACTCCTACAATGAGCAGTTCTTC. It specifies CSVETNSYNEQFF.